The clone carrying this TCR beta chain turned up a few times. The sample belongs to a study of blood T cells in healthy people across ages. CDR1 and CDR2 from the germline V gene are MNHEY and SMNVEV (reference sequence). This CDR3 is built from 14 residues. J gave up 5 bases and V 5 bases, and 6 bases lay outside the gene matches. Alongside a J-beta primer mix, a sample-barcoded 5' primer served in a second PCR lasting about 7 to 12 cycles. TCRdb analysed the 5' RACE reads with MiXCR anew, one entry per CDR3 protein. This sample has hundreds of thousands of distinct CDR3 sequences, with roughly 43% found just once.

Sequenced material: blood. This TCR was recovered from an older man in good health. The chain combines TRBV27 with TRBJ2-7; 10 bases are shared with TRBD1. CDR3 DNA sequence: TGTGCCAGCAGTCCTGACAGGGGGCAGGACGAGCAGTACTTC. Translated, it gives CASSPDRGQDEQYF.